The T cell receptor beta chain described here comes from a study of T cell responses to AZD1222 COVID-19 vaccine (dated by TCRdb to the early 2020s). The study in broad terms: A total of just over 230 trial participants underwent TCR sequencing, of whom around 200 received two doses of AZD1222 and some 25 received two doses of the MenACWY control vaccine. Enrollment into the trials was organized by age into subgroups of 18-55, 56-69 and 70-plus years, and those subgroups contained around 150, 28 and 57 TCR-sequenced participants, respectively. Overall study outcomes, separate from this receptor: Most participants were white British and females outnumbered males, and the authors suggested that clonal diversity may have been underestimated. Reportedly, almost half of the unique spike-specific TCRs recognized epitopes lying outside the regions that are mutated in the B.1.351 and B.1.1.7 variants. Because no day 14 peak-response samples were available, the repertoires could be characterized only after the peak T cell response. Only five or six AZD1222 recipients were SARS-CoV-2 seropositive at baseline, limiting conclusions about previously exposed vaccinees. The 56-69-year group was small, and its depth increase did not reach significance, likely because of low power. The vaccine-associated CD4 TCRs covered the entire spike protein, and the dominant responses fell in regions 160-218 and 743-854. After two AZD1222 doses, both the breadth and the depth of spike-specific TCRs were significantly higher than at day 0 and than in MenACWY recipients.

There are a few counts of this clone. Its antigen target is currently unknown. No much larger clone is present one base from it, and per-base qualities are unavailable. The CDR3 regions of human TCRbeta chains were analyzed by immunosequencing. The study's own analysis went as follows. Repertoire TCRs were checked for matches against a reference library of SARS-CoV-2-specific TCRs that had been generated using the MIRA antigen-specificity platform. Breadth was defined as the fraction of unique TCRs that were SARS-CoV-2-associated, and depth was defined as the fraction of total T cells that were SARS-CoV-2-associated. Using the MIRA data, each spike-specific TCR was assigned both to the spike region to which the TCR was reactive and to a CD4 or CD8 class. Log10-transformed breadth and depth values were compared by one-way ANOVA with Sidak's multiple comparisons tests. Not all clones reach the TCRdb copy of this immuneACCESS table, which keeps in-frame sequences only. Checked studies attribute under half of the gap to unresolved V genes and leave the rest unexplained. V, J and clone size are those of that table, while D and trimming were read from the DNA. This sample is represented by over 85,000 clones; approximately 91% of them were singletons. The ten largest clones add up to approximately 15% of the sample.

V trim: 4 bases; J trim: 1 base; unmatched bases: 0. Measured from the cysteine to the phenylalanine, the CDR3 is 16 residues long. The retained sequence is limited to the CDR3, 48 bases, with the frame set at the first base. According to the germline V gene, CDR1 reads MRHNA and CDR2 reads SNTAGT. The time point tag for this specimen amounts to: about 28 days (+/-7) after the second vaccine dose. AZD1222 recipients whose second dose came at about 4 weeks and those whose second dose came at about 12 weeks were combined into one group, since spike-specific TCR depth and breadth did not differ between the two schedules. Samples from vaccinated people were obtained from the UK trials COV001 and COV002, which included a single-blind randomized controlled phase 2/3 trial of AZD1222 (ChAdOx1 nCoV-19) in healthy adults. For TCRbeta chain sequencing, PBMC samples were collected from trial participants at day 0 and at day 28 after the second dose.

The material sequenced was peripheral blood, taken 28 days after the second AZD1222 dose. This chain is built from TRBV6-4 and TRBJ2-2, with 13 middle bases fitting TRBD2. The receptor's source is an adult who received the AZD1222 COVID-19 vaccine. The CDR3 in this case is CASSGLAGGNTGELFF. The DNA is TGTGCCAGCAGTGGACTAGCGGGAGGGAACACCGGGGAGCTGTTTTTT.